The 18 T cell receptor beta chains in this list originate from one sample, sequenced in a study of blood T cell repertoires in COVID-19. The assay was immunoSEQ multiplex PCR, and TCRdb's table has in-frame clones only and misses some. Among 150,000 to 200,000 clones listed, less than 90% were seen once. Sequenced material: PBMCs or T cells enriched from blood (not recorded which). These receptors all come from a woman aged 50 to 60 who had recovered from COVID-19.

The rearrangement links TRBV4-2 to TRBJ2-1; 8 nucleotides align to TRBD2. CDR1 is LGHNA and CDR2 is YNFKEQ in the germline V gene. The CDR3 totals 16 residues. V dropped 0 bases and J dropped 12; count of bases not matched to a gene: 13. The CDR3 DNA follows: TGTGCCAGCAGCCAAGATACTAGCGGATCTATCTCCGGGCAGTTCTTC. Its protein is CASSQDTSGSISGQFF.

The V and J genes are TRBV27 and TRBJ2-2; unclear D gene. The ends were cut back, 7 bases at V and 3 bases at J, with 9 bases in the middle. Germline V lookup: CDR1 MNHEY, CDR2 SMNVEV (reference sequence). The CDR3 consists of 13 residues. The CDR3: CASTPAYTGELFF. The DNA of the CDR3 is TGTGCCAGCACGCCAGCGTACACCGGGGAGCTGTTTTTT.

The V call is TRBV12-3 or TRBV12-4, the J call TRBJ1-1; D is ambiguous. V was cut by 7 bases and J by 4 bases, with 13 bases left in between. This CDR3 has 13 residues. In nucleotides, the CDR3 is TGTGCCAGCACCCCATGGGGAGGCACTGAAGCTTTCTTT. Translating it yields CASTPWGGTEAFF.

CDR3 region: CASSLGRGRETQYF. The CDR3 DNA reads as TGTGCCAGCTCCCTCGGCAGGGGACGGGAGACCCAGTACTTC. This rearrangement joins TRBV18 to TRBJ2-5; possibly TRBD1 for D (6 bases). The V gene lost 6 bases and the J gene lost 5 bases, with 16 bases spanning the gap. This CDR3 contains 14 residues. Germline V gives CDR1 KGHSH, CDR2 LQKENI.

The chain links TRBV28 to TRBJ1-2, with D perhaps TRBD1 (5 bases). The germline gives CDR1 MDHEN, CDR2 SYDVKM. This CDR3 spans 16 amino acids. V was shortened by 5 bases and J by 1 base, with 17 bases between the two germline ends. The CDR3 coding sequence is TGTGCCAGCAGTAGCCTTGGGACGGAGGGTAACTATGGCTACACCTTC. Protein: CASSSLGTEGNYGYTF.

The chain combines TRBV6-4 with TRBJ2-3; 10 nucleotides line up with TRBD2. The CDR3 length is 15 residues. The trim removed 5 bases at V and 4 bases at J, leaving 6 bases unmatched. Germline CDR1 and CDR2: MRHNA and SNTAGT. CDR3 DNA sequence: TGTGCCAGCAGTTCTCTAGCGGGGGAGTCAGATACGCAGTATTTT. This gives the protein CASSSLAGESDTQYF.

The table lists this clone with many counts. In DNA, the CDR3 is TGTGCCAGCAGTTACTCCTCGGGTGGCACTGAAGCTTTCTTT. This sequence encodes CASSYSSGGTEAFF. The chain employs TRBV6-5 and TRBJ1-1; D uncertain. Germline CDR1 is MNHEY and CDR2 is SVGAGI. This CDR3 has 14 residues. Deletions cut 0 bases from V and 4 bases from J, with 9 bases between.

The chain links TRBV27 to TRBJ1-4; the D is unclear. Trimming cost V 3 bases and J 8 bases, with 13 bases left between them. This CDR3 is 14 amino acids long. Germline V gives CDR1 MNHEY, CDR2 SMNVEV (reference sequence). CDR3 in DNA: TGTGCCAGCAGTTTGGGTAGCCACGGAGAAAAACTGTTTTTT. Amino acid sequence: CASSLGSHGEKLFF.

The V gene is TRBV9, the J gene TRBJ1-3; TRBD1 matches at 7 bases. Germline trimming cut 7 bases from V and 2 bases from J; bases unmatched to any gene: 6. CDR3 length: 14 amino acids. The germline gives CDR1 SGDLS, CDR2 YYNGEE. CDR3 loop: CASGHTGAGNTIYF. The CDR3 bases are TGTGCCAGCGGGCACACAGGGGCTGGAAACACCATATATTTT.

This clone has only a few counts. V and J are TRBV28 and TRBJ1-4; TRBD1 is a possible D gene (6 bases). Trimming pared 10 bases from V and 7 bases from J, leaving 25 bases between. CDR1 is MDHEN, CDR2 SYDVKM, per germline. The CDR3 extends over 16 amino acids. This CDR3 is CATCPRHRVRGEKLFF. The CDR3 nucleotides are TGTGCCACCTGCCCACGACACAGGGTGAGGGGTGAAAAACTGTTTTTT.

The chain joins TRBV7-2 to TRBJ2-7; TRBD2 aligns across 7 bases. This CDR3 contains 13 residues. Germline-derived CDR1 and CDR2 are SGHTA and FQGNSA. J was trimmed by 6 bases and V by 5 bases; bases with no gene match: 7. As DNA, the CDR3 is TGTGCCAGCAGCATGGGAGGGAGAGGCGAGCAGTACTTC. Translating gives CASSMGGRGEQYF.

The chain combines TRBV19 with TRBJ1-2; D not resolved. V lost 4 bases, J lost 6 bases, and 9 bases lay in between. There are 12 residues in the CDR3. Germline V gives CDR1 LNHDA, CDR2 SQIVND (reference sequence). The DNA of the CDR3 is TGTGCCAGTAGTAAGATTACGGATGGCTACACCTTC. Amino acids: CASSKITDGYTF.

This clone is a singleton in its sample. The V and J genes are TRBV7-9 and TRBJ1-2; TRBD1 is a possible D gene (5 bases). The CDR3 is 13 residues long. Between the trimmed V and J ends, which lost 1 base and 4 bases, there was a span of 7 bases. The germline gives CDR1 SEHNR, CDR2 FQNEAQ (reference sequence). CDR3 sequence reads: CASSLDRSYGYTF. The CDR3 DNA sequence: TGTGCCAGCAGCTTAGACAGGTCCTATGGCTACACCTTC. The full variable domain, completed using reference TRBV7-9 and TRBJ1-2, is DTGVSQNPRHKITKRGQNVTFRCDPISEHNRLYWYRQTLGQGPEFLTYFQNEAQLEKSRLLSDRFSAERPKGSFSTLEIQRTEQGDSAMYLCASSLDRSYGYTFGSGTRLTVV.

The CDR3 sequence is CASSRTSGRGEQYF. The DNA for the CDR3 is TGTGCCAGCAGTAGGACTAGCGGGAGGGGCGAGCAGTACTTC. The chain links TRBV28 to TRBJ2-7; 15 bases agree with TRBD2. Germline V lookup: CDR1 MDHEN, CDR2 SYDVKM. The CDR3 contains 14 residues. V shed 5 bases, J shed 6 bases, and the junction held 2 bases outside the gene matches.

The chain links TRBV7-9 to TRBJ2-1; 9 bases are a match to TRBD2. V gave up 1 base and J gave up 7 bases; unmatched junction bases: 5. Germline CDR1 and CDR2: SEHNR and FQNEAQ (reference sequence). The CDR3 contains 15 residues. CDR3 nucleotide sequence: TGTGCCAGCAGCTTAGGAGCGGGAGGACGAAATGAGCAGTTCTTC. Protein sequence: CASSLGAGGRNEQFF.

This chain links TRBV12-3 or TRBV12-4 with TRBJ2-7; TRBD1 is a possible D gene (5 bases). Trimming pared 9 bases from V and 5 bases from J, leaving 11 bases between. This CDR3 has 11 residues. The CDR3 is CASAGIHEQYF. DNA for the CDR3: TGTGCCAGTGCAGGGATACACGAGCAGTACTTC.

This clone was seen just once. The chain has TRBV18 and TRBJ2-1; TRBD1 is a possible D gene (5 bases). The CDR3 has 13 amino acids. Trimming pared 3 bases from V and 5 bases from J, leaving 8 bases between. CDR1 is KGHSH and CDR2 is LQKENI in the germline V gene. DNA of the CDR3: TGTGCCAGCTCACCGGGGCCTGACAATGAGCAGTTCTTC. Its translation is CASSPGPDNEQFF.

V gene TRBV18 combines with J gene TRBJ2-2, with a tentative D call TRBD2 (5 bases). This CDR3 comprises 14 residues. Trimming shortened V by 0 bases and J by 7 bases, and 9 bases separated the two germline ends. CDR1 KGHSH and CDR2 LQKENI come from the germline V gene. The CDR3: CASSPPMAGGELFF. The CDR3 DNA follows: TGTGCCAGCTCACCACCGATGGCGGGCGGGGAGCTGTTTTTT.